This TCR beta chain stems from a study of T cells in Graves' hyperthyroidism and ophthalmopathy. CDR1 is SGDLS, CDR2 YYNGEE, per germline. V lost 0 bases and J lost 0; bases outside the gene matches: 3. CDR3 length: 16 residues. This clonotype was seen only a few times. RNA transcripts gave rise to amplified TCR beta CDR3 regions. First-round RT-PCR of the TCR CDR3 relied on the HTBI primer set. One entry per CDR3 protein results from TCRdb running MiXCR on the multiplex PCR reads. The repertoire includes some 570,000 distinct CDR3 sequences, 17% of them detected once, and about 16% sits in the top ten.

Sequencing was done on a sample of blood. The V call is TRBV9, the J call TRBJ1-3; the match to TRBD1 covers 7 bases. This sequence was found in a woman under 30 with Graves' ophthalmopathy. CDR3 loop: CASSVGDSLSGNTIYF. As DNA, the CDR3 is TGTGCCAGCAGCGTAGGGGACAGCCTCTCTGGAAACACCATATATTTT.